This TCR beta chain derives from a study of shared clonotypes between healthy human individuals. At the level of the study: The study drew on a couple of women and a few men aged 18 to 49 as donors. Each donor's CD4 naive and CD4 memory cells filled three plates apiece, CD8 naive two, and CD8 memory one.

Comments on this clone: Other DNA sequences within the sample encode an identical CDR3.

Trimming shortened V by 3 bases and J by 4 bases, and 9 bases separated the two germline ends. CDR3 length: 13 amino acids. Germline CDR1 reads KGHSH; CDR2 reads LQKENI. In the authors' methods: ImmunoSEQ output lacked quality scores and full-length reads, limiting matched filtering. The repertoire was sequenced with immunoSEQ multiplex PCR; TCRdb's copy has only in-frame clones and lacks some. V, J and clone size were drawn from that table, and D and trimming were deduced from the DNA. The sample includes approximately 500,000 clones, 90% to 97% seen only once; the top ten take roughly 0.06%. V and J are TRBV18 and TRBJ1-1; D gene uncertain. Sequencing was performed on naive CD4+ T cells sorted from blood. Indicated subset: CD45RA+ positively selected. This clonotype was sampled from a woman aged 25 to 39 in good health. CDR3 protein: CASSPGPGTEAFF. The CDR3 DNA reads TGTGCCAGCTCACCTGGGCCGGGCACTGAAGCTTTCTTT.